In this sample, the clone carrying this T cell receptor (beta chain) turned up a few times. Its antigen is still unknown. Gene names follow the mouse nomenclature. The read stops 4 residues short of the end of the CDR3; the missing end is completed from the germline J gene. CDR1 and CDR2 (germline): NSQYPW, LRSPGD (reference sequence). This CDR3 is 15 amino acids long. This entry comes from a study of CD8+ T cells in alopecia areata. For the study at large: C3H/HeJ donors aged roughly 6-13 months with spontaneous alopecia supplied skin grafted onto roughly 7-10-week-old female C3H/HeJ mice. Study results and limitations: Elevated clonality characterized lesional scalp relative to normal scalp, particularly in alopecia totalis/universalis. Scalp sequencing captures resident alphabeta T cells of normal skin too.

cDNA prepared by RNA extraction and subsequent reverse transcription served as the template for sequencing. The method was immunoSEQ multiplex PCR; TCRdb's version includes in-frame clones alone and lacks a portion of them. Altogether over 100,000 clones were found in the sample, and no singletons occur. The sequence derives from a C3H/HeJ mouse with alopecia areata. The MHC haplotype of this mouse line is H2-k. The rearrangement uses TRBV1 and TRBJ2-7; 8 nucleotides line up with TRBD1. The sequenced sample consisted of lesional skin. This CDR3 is CTCSADHKDRDEQYF. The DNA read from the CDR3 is TGCACCTGCAGTGCAGATCATAAGGACAGGGAT.